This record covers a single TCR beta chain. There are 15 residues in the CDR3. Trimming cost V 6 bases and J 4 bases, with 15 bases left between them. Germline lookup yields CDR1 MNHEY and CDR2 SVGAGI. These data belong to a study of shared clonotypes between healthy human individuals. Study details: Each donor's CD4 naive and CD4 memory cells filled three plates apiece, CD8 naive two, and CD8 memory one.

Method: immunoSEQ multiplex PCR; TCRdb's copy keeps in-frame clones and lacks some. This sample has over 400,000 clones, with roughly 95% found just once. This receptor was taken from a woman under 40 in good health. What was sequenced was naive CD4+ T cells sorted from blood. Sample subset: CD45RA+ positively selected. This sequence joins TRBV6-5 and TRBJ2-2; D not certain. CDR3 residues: CASSLRLPGTGELFF. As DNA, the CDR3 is TGTGCCAGCAGCCTAAGGCTTCCCGGCACCGGGGAGCTGTTTTTT.